This T cell receptor (beta chain) is from a study of naive and memory T cell subsets. The study, taken as a whole, reports: Naive and memory subsets had different power law exponents for TCR abundance. Possibly reflecting memory cells re-expressing CD45RA, a few larger clonotypes occurred in naive repertoires, especially CD8. Expression changes during T cell differentiation may affect RNA-based TCR counts. Clonotypes are single alpha or beta chains, not paired receptors.

From the second PCR step, alpha and beta chains were amplified apart. Germline V lookup: CDR1 LNHNV, CDR2 YYDKDF (reference sequence). Deletions cut 8 bases from V and 7 bases from J, with 18 bases between. This CDR3 contains 14 residues. Both TRBC1 and TRBC2 were covered by a beta constant-region primer of two equimolar oligonucleotides. Four rounds of PCR amplified the ligated cDNA using nested alpha and beta constant-region primers plus SP2. Using its own MiXCR run on the UMI-ligation and nested PCR reads, TCRdb lists one record per CDR3 protein. The repertoire holds around 140,000 distinct CDR3 sequences, with under 25% as singletons. This clonotype was seen a few times. Its antigen is undetermined.

The sample comprised naive CD4+ T cells from blood. This rearrangement joins TRBV15 to TRBJ2-1; D tentatively fits TRBD1 or TRBD2 (5 bases each). The sequence derives from a human donor in good health. The CDR3 here is CATSGLGPVNEQFF. The CDR3 DNA is TGTGCCACCTCAGGCCTGGGACCCGTGAATGAGCAGTTCTTC. The full variable domain, with the rest looked up from reference TRBV15 and TRBJ2-1, is DAMVIQNPRYQVTQFGKPVTLSCSQTLNHNVMYWYQQKSSQAPKLLFHYYDKDFNNEADTPDNFQSRRPNTSFCFLDIRSPGLGDTAMYLCATSGLGPVNEQFFGPGTRLTVL.